One sample yielded the 17 T cell receptor beta chains listed below, sequenced in a study of shared clonotypes between healthy human individuals. TCRdb's table, derived via immunoSEQ multiplex PCR, lists solely in-frame clones and lacks some. The sample records about 1.5 million clones, approximately 98% being singletons. The sample comprised naive CD4+ T cells sorted from blood. The subset was: CD45RA+ positively selected. The receptors were sampled from a man aged 25 to 45 in good health.

V usage is TRBV29-1 and J usage is TRBJ1-4; unclear D gene. The CDR3 covers 12 residues. Between the trimmed V and J ends, which lost 4 bases and 8 bases, there was a span of 11 bases. Germline CDR1 reads SQVTM; CDR2 reads ANQGSEA. The CDR3 loop is CSVGGLDEKLFF. The CDR3 DNA sequence: TGCAGCGTTGGCGGGTTGGACGAAAAACTGTTTTTT.

Details on this clone: Different DNA sequences within this sample yield the same CDR3. The V gene is TRBV5-1, the J gene TRBJ2-7, with 9 bases lining up with TRBD1. CDR3 length equals 14 residues. J lost 2 bases, V lost 3 bases, and 3 bases had no gene match. Germline CDR1 SGHRS, CDR2 YFSETQ. The CDR3 loop reads CASSSGQGAYEQYF. The CDR3 DNA sequence: TGCGCCAGCAGCTCGGGACAGGGTGCCTACGAGCAGTACTTC.

The chain uses TRBV19 and TRBJ2-7, with 7 nucleotides matching TRBD1. CDR3 size: 14 residues. The ends lost 6 bases at V and 6 bases at J; junction bases unmatched: 11. The V gene's germline CDR1 is LNHDA and CDR2 SQIVND (reference sequence). CDR3 in amino acids: CASSRTTTGSEQYF. The CDR3 nucleotides read TGTGCCAGTAGCCGAACTACGACAGGGTCCGAGCAGTACTTC.

The chain employs TRBV11-2 and TRBJ2-7; TRBD1 matches 8 bases. The length of the CDR3 is 14 residues. The germline V gene encodes CDR1 SGHAT and CDR2 FQNNGV. V lost 5 bases and J lost 3; bases outside the gene matches: 6. The CDR3 DNA reads TGTGCCAGCAGCCCGCGGACAGGGCTCTACGAGCAGTACTTC. Translating gives CASSPRTGLYEQYF. Using reference TRBV11-2 and TRBJ2-7 for the parts outside the CDR3, the full variable domain is EAGVAQSPRYKIIEKRQSVAFWCNPISGHATLYWYQQILGQGPKLLIQFQNNGVVDDSQLPKDRFSAERLKGVDSTLKIQPAKLEDSAVYLCASSPRTGLYEQYFGPGTRLTVT.

The rearrangement uses TRBV19 and TRBJ2-6; D ambiguous. Trimming shortened V by 4 bases and J by 0 bases, and 4 bases separated the two germline ends. CDR1 LNHDA and CDR2 SQIVND come from the germline V gene (reference sequence). CDR3 length: 14 residues. CDR3 DNA: TGTGCCAGTAGTACCGCCTCTGGGGCCAACGTCCTGACTTTC. Amino acid sequence: CASSTASGANVLTF.

This chain uses TRBV9 with TRBJ2-1, with D perhaps TRBD2 (5 bases). Germline lookup yields CDR1 SGDLS and CDR2 YYNGEE. V lost 0 bases, J lost 7 bases, and 11 bases lay in between. The CDR3 extends over 14 amino acids. The CDR3 DNA reads as TGTGCCAGCAGCGTAGCCGGGTCGGGGAATGAGCAGTTCTTC. Protein product: CASSVAGSGNEQFF. Supplemented by reference TRBV9 and TRBJ2-1, the full variable domain reads DSGVTQTPKHLITATGQRVTLRCSPRSGDLSVYWYQQSLDQGLQFLIQYYNGEERAKGNILERFSAQQFPDLHSELNLSSLELGDSALYFCASSVAGSGNEQFFGPGTRLTVL.

With regard to this clone: The same CDR3 arises from other DNA sequences in this sample as well. The chain carries TRBV28 and TRBJ2-3; D call uncertain. V lost 5 bases to trimming and J lost 5 bases, with 5 bases between them. Germline V CDR1 and CDR2: MDHEN, SYDVKM. This CDR3 has 11 residues. The CDR3 loop is CASSRGDTQYF. CDR3 nucleotides: TGTGCCAGCAGTCGAGGAGATACGCAGTATTTT.

CDR3 DNA: TGTGCCAGCAGTGAAGCTGGCTCCGGGGAGCTGTTTTTT. Translation: CASSEAGSGELFF. The rearrangement joins TRBV6-1 to TRBJ2-2; no clear D gene. Trimming left V 0 bases short and J 6 bases short, with 5 bases between. This CDR3 has 13 residues. The germline V gene has CDR1 MNHNS and CDR2 SASEGT.

The chain carries TRBV10-3 and TRBJ1-5; the D is unclear. This CDR3 has 15 amino acids. V was pared by 3 bases and J by 0 bases, with 9 bases between. The V gene's germline CDR1 is ENHRY and CDR2 SYGVKD. CDR3 nucleotides: TGTGCCATCAGTGATTGGAATTATAGCAATCAGCCCCAGCATTTT. Its translation is CAISDWNYSNQPQHF.

The chain employs TRBV19 and TRBJ1-5; no reliable D call. Trimming cost V 5 bases and J 2 bases, with 10 bases left between them. The germline V gene encodes CDR1 LNHDA and CDR2 SQIVND (reference sequence). CDR3 length: 14 residues. The DNA of the CDR3 is TGTGCCAGTAGTTCCCAGGATGGCAATCAGCCCCAGCATTTT. Translated: CASSSQDGNQPQHF.

This clone was detected only once. The chain has TRBV7-3 and TRBJ2-3; D is uncertain. The CDR3 runs to 13 residues. Per germline, CDR1 SGHTA and CDR2 FQGTGA. V shed 2 bases and J shed 5 bases, with 8 bases lying between them. CDR3 bases: TGTGCCAGCAGCTTATTAGGGCGAGATACGCAGTATTTT. As protein: CASSLLGRDTQYF.

The gene calls are TRBV7-3 and TRBJ1-2; tentative D call: TRBD1 (6 bases). The germline CDR1 and CDR2 sequences are SGHTA and FQGTGA. V was trimmed by 5 bases and J by 3 bases, leaving 13 bases between them. This CDR3 comprises 14 residues. The CDR3 DNA reads TGTGCCAGCAGCAAAAATACAGGGCACTATGGCTACACCTTC. Translation gives CASSKNTGHYGYTF.

The V and J genes are TRBV7-6 and TRBJ2-3; no clear D gene. V shed 4 bases and J shed 2 bases, with 7 bases lying between them. Looked up from germline, CDR1 is SGHVS and CDR2 is FNYEAQ. The CDR3 contains 13 residues. The CDR3 here is CASSSFHTDTQYF. The CDR3, as DNA: TGTGCCAGCAGCTCCTTCCACACAGATACGCAGTATTTT.

The chain is built from TRBV7-2 and TRBJ2-3, with TRBD2 matching 7 bases. The CDR3 contains 16 residues. Germline V gives CDR1 SGHTA, CDR2 FQGNSA. Unmatched junction bases numbered 7, after V lost 1 base and J lost 3 bases. The CDR3 coding sequence is TGTGCCAGCAGCTTAGTTGGGGGAGGGCCTACAGATACGCAGTATTTT. Residues: CASSLVGGGPTDTQYF.

The chain is built from TRBV10-3 and TRBJ2-1; TRBD1 agrees at 9 bases. There are 15 residues in the CDR3. Per the germline V gene, CDR1 is ENHRY and CDR2 is SYGVKD. The V gene end was trimmed by 0 bases and the J gene end by 8 bases; junction bases not matched to a gene: 5. The CDR3 sequence is CAISESGTGNHEQFF. Here the CDR3 DNA reads TGTGCCATCAGTGAGTCTGGGACAGGGAATCATGAGCAGTTCTTC.

Here the CDR3 reads CASSELDRENYGYTF. The DNA for the CDR3 is TGTGCCAGCAGTGAATTGGACAGGGAAAACTATGGCTACACCTTC. The chain combines TRBV25-1 with TRBJ1-2; 8 bases align to TRBD1. V trimming: 1 base; J trimming: 2 bases; junction bases outside the gene matches: 3. The CDR3 runs to 15 residues. Germline V gene sequence: CDR1 MGHDK, CDR2 SYGVNS.

The chain carries TRBV18 and TRBJ2-2; D might be TRBD2 (5 bases). The V gene lost 3 bases and the J gene lost 5 bases, with 10 bases spanning the gap. Germline CDR1 and CDR2: KGHSH and LQKENI. The CDR3 totals 14 residues. The CDR3 DNA sequence: TGTGCCAGCTCACCGCGGACTCGAACCGGGGAGCTGTTTTTT. As protein: CASSPRTRTGELFF.